This T cell receptor (beta chain) came from a study of tumor-infiltrating lymphocytes in primary liver carcinoma. Study background: Stage T1-T3 N0M0 and a size of about 4.2 to 10 cm characterized the tumors.

Starting material of 450 to 500 ng total RNA yielded TCR beta cDNA via a constant-region primer. Employing slightly modified ARM-PCR, three nested multiplex PCR rounds were run, and these gave rise to the TCR beta libraries. Researchers ran the first two PCR rounds for about 11 cycles each with TRBV1-TRBV30 forward primers and a C-beta reverse primer. TCRdb redid the calling of the multiplex PCR reads with MiXCR, one entry per CDR3 protein. The sample has roughly 80,000 distinct CDR3 sequences; over 55% are singletons. Investigators took RNA and DNA out together from roughly 21-30 mg of unsorted bulk tissue. Every patient had chronic HBV infection and was treatment-naive. Every tumor yielded five separate sampled regions. A single count supports this clonotype. Its antigen is undetermined. General study findings and limits: The proportion of top clones found throughout all five tumor regions was only about 7.5-24%.

V was clipped by 2 bases and J by 7 bases, with 12 bases between them. Germline V gene data show CDR1 as SNHLY and CDR2 as FYNNEI. The length of the CDR3 is 13 residues. This TCR was recovered from a woman in her sixties with primary liver carcinoma and hepatitis B virus infection. This chain connects TRBV2 to TRBJ2-7; perhaps TRBD1 as D (6 bases). The sequenced sample consisted of liver tumor tissue from sampling region 4. Described subset: tumor region T4, right-lateral pole. This CDR3 reads CASSERVGGEQYF. The DNA of the CDR3 is TGTGCCAGCAGTGAACGGGTAGGGGGTGAGCAGTACTTC.